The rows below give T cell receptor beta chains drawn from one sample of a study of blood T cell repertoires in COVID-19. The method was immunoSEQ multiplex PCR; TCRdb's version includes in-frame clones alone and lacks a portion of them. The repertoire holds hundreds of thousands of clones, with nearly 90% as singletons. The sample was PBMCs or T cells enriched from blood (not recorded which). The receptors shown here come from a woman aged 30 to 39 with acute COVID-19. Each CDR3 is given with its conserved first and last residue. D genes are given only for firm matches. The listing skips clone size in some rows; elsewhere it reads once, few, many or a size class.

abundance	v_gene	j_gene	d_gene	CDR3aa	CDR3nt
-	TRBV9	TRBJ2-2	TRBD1	CASSVRTGGTGELFF	TGTGCCAGCAGCGTCCGGACAGGGGGCACCGGGGAGCTGTTTTTT
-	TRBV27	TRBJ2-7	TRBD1	CASSRSGTGSRHEQYF	TGTGCCAGCAGTCGATCCGGGACAGGGAGTCGTCACGAGCAGTACTTC
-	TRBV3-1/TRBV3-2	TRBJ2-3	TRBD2	CASTLAGRNGVQYF	TGTGCCAGCACCCTAGCGGGACGGAACGGTGTGCAGTATTTT
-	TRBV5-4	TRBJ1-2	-	CASSLARDGYTF	TGTGCCAGCAGCTTGGCGCGGGATGGCTACACCTTC
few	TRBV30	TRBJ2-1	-	CAWSVGGDEQFF	TGTGCCTGGAGTGTTGGCGGCGATGAGCAGTTCTTC
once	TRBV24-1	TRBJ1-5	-	CATSDSGAGTGQPQHF	TGTGCCACCAGTGACAGCGGTGCAGGGACTGGGCAGCCCCAGCATTTT
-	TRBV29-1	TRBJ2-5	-	CSVVGSGAQYF	TGCAGCGTTGTGGGATCCGGGGCCCAGTACTTC
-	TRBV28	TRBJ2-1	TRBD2	CASRPERGDYNEQFF	TGTGCCAGCAGACCCGAGCGGGGGGACTACAATGAGCAGTTCTTC
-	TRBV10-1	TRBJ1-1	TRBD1	CASSPGQKNTEAFF	TGCGCCAGCAGCCCGGGACAGAAAAACACTGAAGCTTTCTTT
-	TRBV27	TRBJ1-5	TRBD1	CASSLSGQGSNQPQHF	TGTGCCAGCAGTTTATCTGGACAGGGGAGCAATCAGCCCCAGCATTTT
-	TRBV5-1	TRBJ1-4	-	CASSLEEGREKLFF	TGCGCCAGCAGCTTGGAAGAGGGTCGTGAAAAACTGTTTTTT
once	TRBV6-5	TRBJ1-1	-	CASRFVTEAFF	TGTGCCAGCAGGTTCGTCACTGAAGCTTTCTTT
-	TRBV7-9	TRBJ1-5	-	CASSSPGEGGYQPQHF	TGTGCCAGCAGCTCCCCAGGGGAGGGAGGATATCAGCCCCAGCATTTT
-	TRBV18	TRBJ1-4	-	CASSPPGQKATNEKLFF	TGTGCCAGCTCACCTCCGGGACAAAAAGCAACTAATGAAAAACTGTTTTTT
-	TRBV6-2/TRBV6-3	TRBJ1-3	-	CASSRDRLPGNTIYF	TGTGCCAGCAGCAGAGACAGGCTTCCTGGAAACACCATATATTTT
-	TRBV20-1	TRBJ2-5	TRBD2	CSARDPGGLYF	TGCAGTGCTAGAGATCCCGGGGGGTTGTACTTC
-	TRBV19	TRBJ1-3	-	CASSLGQGNTIYF	TGTGCCAGTAGTCTCGGACAGGGAAACACCATATATTTT
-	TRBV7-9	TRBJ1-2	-	CASSLLPSGYTF	TGTGCCAGCAGCTTATTGCCGAGCGGCTACACCTTC
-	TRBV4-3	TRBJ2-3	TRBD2	CASSQAALAGAFSTDTQYF	TGCGCCAGCAGCCAAGCGGCACTAGCGGGGGCCTTCAGCACAGATACGCAGTATTTT
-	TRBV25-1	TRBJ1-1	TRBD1	CASSEGTGEALTTEAFF	TGTGCCAGCAGTGAGGGGACAGGGGAGGCATTAACCACTGAAGCTTTCTTT
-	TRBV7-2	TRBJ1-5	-	CASSADAGFWVNQPQHF	TGTGCCAGCAGCGCGGATGCAGGGTTTTGGGTCAATCAGCCCCAGCATTTT
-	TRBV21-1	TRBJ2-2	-	CASSNQGARTGELFF	TGTGCCAGCAGCAACCAGGGCGCTCGCACCGGGGAGCTGTTTTTT
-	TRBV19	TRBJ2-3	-	CASSMASTDTQYF	TGTGCCAGTAGTATGGCTAGCACAGATACGCAGTATTTT
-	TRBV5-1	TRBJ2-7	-	CASSLDGQLYEQYF	TGCGCCAGCAGCTTGGACGGACAGCTATACGAGCAGTACTTC
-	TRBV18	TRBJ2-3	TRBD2	CASLTGGPETDTQYF	TGTGCCAGCTTAACGGGAGGGCCTGAGACAGATACGCAGTATTTT
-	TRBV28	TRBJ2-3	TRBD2	CASSRGGSSTDTQYF	TGTGCCAGCAGTCGGGGGGGTTCTAGCACAGATACGCAGTATTTT
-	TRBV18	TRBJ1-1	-	CASSPWEGNTEAFF	TGTGCCAGCTCACCATGGGAGGGGAACACTGAAGCTTTCTTT
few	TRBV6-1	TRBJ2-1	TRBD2	CASSEGPRGGAGGNEQFF	TGTGCCAGCAGTGAGGGCCCTCGAGGTGGTGCGGGGGGGAATGAGCAGTTCTTC
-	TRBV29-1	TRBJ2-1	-	CSVVQAFTSGEQFF	TGCAGCGTTGTGCAGGCCTTCACTTCAGGTGAGCAGTTCTTC
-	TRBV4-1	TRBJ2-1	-	CASSQVRSHEQFF	TGCGCCAGCAGCCAAGTTCGGAGCCATGAGCAGTTCTTC
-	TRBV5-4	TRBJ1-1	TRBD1	CASSSNWRTGASEAFF	TGTGCCAGCAGCTCTAACTGGCGGACAGGGGCAAGCGAAGCTTTCTTT
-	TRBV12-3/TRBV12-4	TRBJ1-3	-	CASSRNSGNTIYF	TGTGCCAGCAGTCGTAACTCTGGAAACACCATATATTTT
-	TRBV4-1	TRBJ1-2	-	CASKSSYGYTF	TGCGCCAGCAAGTCTAGCTATGGCTACACCTTC
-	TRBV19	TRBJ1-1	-	CASSIEAYRTNTEAFF	TGTGCCAGTAGTATAGAGGCTTACAGGACGAACACTGAAGCTTTCTTT
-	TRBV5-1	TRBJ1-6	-	CASSLGQGDNSPLHF	TGCGCCAGCAGCTTGGGGCAGGGCGATAATTCACCCCTCCACTTT
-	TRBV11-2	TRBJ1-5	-	CASSSSVLGNQPQHF	TGTGCCAGCAGCTCTTCGGTTTTGGGCAATCAGCCCCAGCATTTT
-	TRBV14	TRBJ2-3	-	CASRISGTDTQYF	TGTGCCAGCCGGATTAGCGGCACAGATACGCAGTATTTT